This T cell receptor (beta chain) was recorded in a study of T-cell reconstitution after alpha-beta-depleted transplantation in children. This clonotype has at least ten counts. Its antigen is not known. The CDR3 covers 12 residues. Germline lookup yields CDR1 WSHSY and CDR2 SAAADI. The V and J ends lost 7 bases and 3 bases, in that order; junction bases with no gene match: 1. Whole-study findings and limits: Some patients showed high day-60 TCRbeta diversity, which derived from surviving recipient T cells and thymic progenitors. After transplant, at about two months, alpha-beta T cells were reportedly derived from several hundred expanded graft clones. After one year, T-cell counts and TCRbeta diversity mostly came from new T cells.

Unique molecular identifiers were incorporated when the TCRbeta library was constructed. In TCRdb, the PCR reads were re-called with MiXCR into one record per CDR3 protein. Of 29,000 or so distinct CDR3 sequences in the sample, roughly 5.7% were seen once. The chain uses TRBV10-2 and TRBJ1-2; 8 bases are a match to TRBD1. The sequencing here drew on PBMCs, mostly from graft donor cells, taken 180 days after TCRalphabeta/CD19-depleted stem cell transplant. The receptor was derived from a male patient aged 5 to 17 who had a stem cell transplant for acute myeloid leukemia, so the T cells may come from the graft donor. As DNA, the CDR3 is TGCGCCAGCACGGACAGGGACTATGGCTACACCTTC. It encodes CASTDRDYGYTF.